Listed below are T cell receptor beta chains from one sample, sequenced in a study of neurological immune-mediated disorders. From the 5' RACE reads, TCRdb called clonotypes with MiXCR, one entry per CDR3 protein. The repertoire holds 65,000 to 85,000 distinct CDR3 sequences, with 2.5% to 3.5% as singletons. The sample was PBMCs. Receptor source: a woman between 50 and 59 years old with multiple sclerosis. CDR3s include the opening cysteine and the closing phenylalanine or tryptophan. The D gene is left open where the match is weak. Only some rows state a clone size, as once, few, many or a class for expanded clones.

>TRBJ2-7|15|NA|TRBV5-1|NA
TGCGCCAGCAGCTTGGTCGCCGGGCAGACACACGAGCAGTACTTC
CASSLVAGQTHEQYF
>TRBJ1-4|15|NA|TRBV10-2|NA
TGCGCCAGCAGTGAGTCTGGAGGGCTAGGGGAAAAACTGTTTTTT
CASSESGGLGEKLFF
>TRBJ2-7|14|TRBD2|TRBV20-1|NA
TGCAGTGCTAATAAGCGGGAGCAAGTCTACGAGCAGTACTTC
CSANKREQVYEQYF
>TRBJ2-1|16|TRBD2|TRBV20-1|many
TGCAGTGCTAGAGGCAGTAGCGGGAACTCCTACAATGAGCAGTTCTTC
CSARGSSGNSYNEQFF
>TRBJ1-2|16|NA|TRBV28|many
TGTGCCAGCAGTTTACTCGGGAATCCTGAGATATATGGCTACACCTTC
CASSLLGNPEIYGYTF
>TRBJ1-1|13|NA|TRBV20-1|many
TGCAGTGCGGCGCTAGGGGGTAACACTGAAGCTTTCTTT
CSAALGGNTEAFF
>TRBJ2-6|14|NA|TRBV29-1|NA
TGCAGCGTTGAAGGAGGGAATGGGGCCAACGTCCTGACTTTC
CSVEGGNGANVLTF
>TRBJ2-7|13|TRBD1|TRBV6-6|few
TGTGTCAGCGGACAGGGACCAGTCTACGAGCAGTACTTC
CVSGQGPVYEQYF
>TRBJ2-1|14|NA|TRBV28|many
TGTGCCAGCAGTTTGCGACAATACAACAATGAGCAGTTCTTC
CASSLRQYNNEQFF
>TRBJ1-6|15|TRBD1|TRBV12-3/TRBV12-4|many
TGTGCCAGCAGTCGCATGACAGGGATTGGATCACCCCTCCACTTT
CASSRMTGIGSPLHF
>TRBJ2-7|14|NA|TRBV18|many
TGTGCCAGCTCACCACCGGATCGGCCGTTCGAGCAGTACTTC
CASSPPDRPFEQYF
>TRBJ2-7|22|NA|TRBV20-1|many
TGCAGTGCTAGACCAAAGGGGAGACCCGGAGTGTCAACCAAGATAAGCTCCTACGAGCAGTACTTC
CSARPKGRPGVSTKISSYEQYF
>TRBJ2-7|15|NA|TRBV7-2|many
TGTGCCAGCAGCTTCGGGCCTTACGGGGCCTACGAGCAGTACTTC
CASSFGPYGAYEQYF
>TRBJ2-3|12|NA|TRBV19|many
TGTGCCAGTAGTGATCCTTGGAGACCGCGGTATTTT
CASSDPWRPRYF
>TRBJ2-7|14|TRBD1|TRBV11-2|few
TGTGCCAGCAGCTTAGGACAGGGGGGTTACGAGCAGTACTTC
CASSLGQGGYEQYF
>TRBJ1-2|13|NA|TRBV5-1|many
TGCGCCAGCAGAAACCAGGGGAGGGATGGCTACACCTTC
CASRNQGRDGYTF
>TRBJ1-2|14|TRBD1|TRBV20-1|many
TGCAGTGCTAAGAGGTTGGGGACAGGGAGCGGCTACACCTTC
CSAKRLGTGSGYTF
>TRBJ2-1|13|NA|TRBV18|NA
TGTGCCAGCTCACCACCAAACTACAATGAGCAGTTCTTC
CASSPPNYNEQFF
>TRBJ1-2|11|TRBD1|TRBV29-1|many
TGCAGCGCCACAGGGGGCTATGGCTACACCTTC
CSATGGYGYTF
>TRBJ2-1|14|NA|TRBV14|many
TGTGCCAGCAGCCACCTGGGAACCCACAATGAGCAGTTCTTC
CASSHLGTHNEQFF
>TRBJ1-6|14|NA|TRBV5-1|many
TGCGCCAGCAAGGACAGCTCGAATTCGGTCCCCCTCCACTTT
CASKDSSNSVPLHF
>TRBJ2-3|13|NA|TRBV20-1|many
TGCAGTGCGGGGAGGGGGAGCACAGATACGCAGTATTTT
CSAGRGSTDTQYF
>TRBJ1-1|16|TRBD1|TRBV20-1|many
TGCAGTGCTAGGAATGCGGACAGGATAATGAACACTGAAGCTTTCTTT
CSARNADRIMNTEAFF
>TRBJ2-3|18|NA|TRBV9|many
TGTGCCAGCAGCACCGCGGTGGCCCCGAAGTCGGGCACAGATACGCAGTATTTT
CASSTAVAPKSGTDTQYF
>TRBJ1-1|12|NA|TRBV20-1|many
TGCAGCCAGTTACAGGGGAACACTGAAGCTTTCTTT
CSQLQGNTEAFF
>TRBJ1-6|18|TRBD1|TRBV6-5|many
TGTGCCAGCAGTTACTCCCGGACAGGAACCTCCTATAATTCACCCCTCCACTTT
CASSYSRTGTSYNSPLHF
>TRBJ2-7|13|TRBD1|TRBV5-4|many
TGTGCCAGCAGCTTGGAGGACAGGTACGAGCAGTACTTC
CASSLEDRYEQYF
>TRBJ1-3|15|NA|TRBV25-1|many
TGTGCCAGCAGTGAGGGCGTAATCTCTGGAAACACCATATATTTT
CASSEGVISGNTIYF
>TRBJ2-2|16|TRBD2|TRBV18|few
TGTGCCAGCTCACACGCAGGGACCGCGGGAGCCGGGGAGCTGTTTTTT
CASSHAGTAGAGELFF
>TRBJ1-2|13|NA|TRBV28|many
TGTGCCAGCAACCCCCCGGGGGACTATGGCTACACCTTC
CASNPPGDYGYTF
>TRBJ1-4|16|NA|TRBV4-1|many
TGCGCCAGCAGCCAAGACGTGGGCAGAACTAATGAAAAACTGTTTTTT
CASSQDVGRTNEKLFF
>TRBJ2-1|13|NA|TRBV20-1|many
TGCAGTGCTAGGGAGTCCCCAAGGAATGAGCAGTTCTTC
CSARESPRNEQFF
>TRBJ1-3|13|TRBD1|TRBV7-2|many
TGTGCCAGCAGCCGCAGGGGGCAGGGCACCATATATTTT
CASSRRGQGTIYF
>TRBJ2-7|14|TRBD1|TRBV20-1|many
TGCAGTGCTACCCACCGGGACAGGGTCTACGAGCAGTACTTC
CSATHRDRVYEQYF
>TRBJ2-3|11|NA|TRBV20-1|many
TGCAGTGGGGGTTCGTGGGATACGCAGTATTTT
CSGGSWDTQYF
>TRBJ2-3|13|NA|TRBV4-3|many
TGCGCCAGCAGCCATGGAGGGTCGGATACGCAGTATTTT
CASSHGGSDTQYF
>TRBJ2-5|14|NA|TRBV7-3|many
TGTGCCAGCAGCCGAGGGCCAGTCGGGGAGACCCAGTACTTC
CASSRGPVGETQYF
>TRBJ2-5|13|NA|TRBV5-1|many
TGCGCCAGCAGCACCGCTAGCAAGGAGACCCAGTACTTC
CASSTASKETQYF
>TRBJ2-5|14|NA|TRBV10-3|NA
TGTGCCACAAGGGAGGGGACAGGAGAAGAGAACCAGTACTTC
CATREGTGEENQYF
>TRBJ2-6|15|NA|TRBV5-1|many
TGCGCCAGCAGCCCGGGTCGGTCTGGGGCCAACGTCCTGACTTTC
CASSPGRSGANVLTF
>TRBJ1-1|14|NA|TRBV28|many
TGTGCCAGCAGGCGGGGCGGAGTCAACACTGAAGCTTTCTTT
CASRRGGVNTEAFF
>TRBJ1-2|16|TRBD1|TRBV20-1|many
TGCAGTGCTAGAAGCGGAATGACAGGGCCTGGGGCTGGCTACACCTTC
CSARSGMTGPGAGYTF
>TRBJ2-3|13|NA|TRBV12-3/TRBV12-4|many
TGTGCCAGCAGTTCGAGCCGGGGAGATACGCAGTATTTT
CASSSSRGDTQYF
>TRBJ1-6|14|NA|TRBV7-2|many
TGTGCCAGCAGAATTGGTGCTAGTGGTTCACCCCTCCACTTT
CASRIGASGSPLHF
>TRBJ2-3|12|NA|TRBV5-1|many
TGCGCCAGCAGCTCCCGCACAGATACGCAGTATTTT
CASSSRTDTQYF
>TRBJ1-6|15|NA|TRBV4-1|NA
TGCGCCAGCAGCCAAGATCCAGATTTGTATTCAACCCTCAACTTT
CASSQDPDLYSTLNF
>TRBJ2-2|14|NA|TRBV5-6|many
TGTGCCAGCAGCCGGGTCCGAGGAACCGGGGAGCTGTTTTTT
CASSRVRGTGELFF
>TRBJ2-6|17|TRBD2|TRBV20-1|many
TGCAGTGCCCCCACGGCGGGAGGGATCTCTGGGGCCAACGTCCTGACTTTC
CSAPTAGGISGANVLTF
>TRBJ2-2|15|TRBD1|TRBV19|many
TGTGCCAGTAGACCGGGACAGGGCGGGACCGGGGAGCTGTTTTTT
CASRPGQGGTGELFF
>TRBJ1-1|13|TRBD1|TRBV6-4|NA
TGTGCCAGCAGTGAGGCCAGGGGGACAAAAGCTTTCTTT
CASSEARGTKAFF
>TRBJ1-4|17|TRBD1|TRBV7-6|many
TGTGCCAGCAGCTTGGGAGGTAGCGGACAGGGATTTGAAAAACTGTTTTTT
CASSLGGSGQGFEKLFF
>TRBJ2-1|15|NA|TRBV20-1|many
TGCAGTGCGAGACAGGGCCATACTGGGGGGGATGAGCAGTTCTTC
CSARQGHTGGDEQFF
>TRBJ2-7|16|TRBD1|TRBV27|many
TGTGCCAGCAGTTCCCGCGGACAGGCGCCATGGGGTGAGCAGTACTTC
CASSSRGQAPWGEQYF
>TRBJ2-3|13|NA|TRBV5-1|NA
TGCGCCAGCAGCTTGTTATCCACCGGGGAGCAGTATTTT
CASSLLSTGEQYF
>TRBJ2-1|20|TRBD2|TRBV4-3|many
TGCGCCAGCAGCCAAGATAGGGTGCTAGCGGGAGGGCCCATATCGGTTGAGCAGTTCTTC
CASSQDRVLAGGPISVEQFF
>TRBJ2-1|13|NA|TRBV19|many
TGTGCCAGTAGTATATGGGCGAAGAATGAGCAGTTCTTC
CASSIWAKNEQFF